This TCR beta chain was documented in a study of T-cell reconstitution after alpha-beta-depleted transplantation in children. About this clonotype: Its specificity is not known.

Researchers prepared the TCRbeta library using unique molecular identifiers, the study reports. TCRdb re-derived calls from the PCR reads in MiXCR, one entry per CDR3 protein. The data show around 450,000 distinct CDR3 sequences, 16% seen once. The V end was cut by 2 bases, the J end by 3 bases, with 11 bases between. Germline assignment: CDR1 LNHNV and CDR2 YYDKDF (reference sequence). This CDR3 contains 15 residues. Overall study findings and caveats: At the one-year point after transplant, T-cell counts and TCRbeta diversity were found to come mostly from T cells that had been newly produced. After transplant, at about two months, alpha-beta T cells were reportedly derived from several hundred expanded graft clones. Day-60 TCRbeta diversity that was high in some patients was derived from surviving recipient T cells and thymic progenitors.

The V and J genes are TRBV15 and TRBJ1-5; D is undetermined. This material consisted of PBMCs, mostly from graft donor cells, taken 360 days after TCRalphabeta/CD19-depleted stem cell transplant. The source of this sequence is a boy less than two years old who had a stem cell transplant for Wiskott-Aldrich syndrome, so the T cells may come from the graft donor. The CDR3 nucleotides read TGTGCCACCAGCAGATCGAGGAGCTCCAATCAGCCCCAGCATTTT. It yields the protein CATSRSRSSNQPQHF. Looking up the rest from reference TRBV15 and TRBJ1-5 gives the full variable domain: DAMVIQNPRYQVTQFGKPVTLSCSQTLNHNVMYWYQQKSSQAPKLLFHYYDKDFNNEADTPDNFQSRRPNTSFCFLDIRSPGLGDTAMYLCATSRSRSSNQPQHFGDGTRLSIL.